The 24 T cell receptor beta chains in this list originate from one sample, sequenced in a study of CD8+CD57+ T cells in acquired aplastic anemia. Sequenced patients had shown CD8+CD57+ cell expansion by flow cytometry. For CDR3 and TCR beta VDJ profiling, genomic DNA was the template used. TCRdb used MiXCR to reprocess the reads, holding one entry per CDR3 protein. The sample lists around 170,000 distinct CDR3 sequences, approximately 48% occurring once. The specimen was sorted CD4+, CD8+, or CD8+CD57+ T cells (not recorded which) from PBMCs. These receptor sequences come from a human donor with aplastic anemia.

The chain employs TRBV7-3 and TRBJ2-3; 13 bases are a match to TRBD2. Germline V CDR1 and CDR2: SGHTA, FQGTGA. CDR3 size: 15 residues. V lost 5 bases, J lost 5 bases, and 4 bases stayed unmatched. DNA of the CDR3: TGTGCCAGCAGCCGGACTAGCGGGAGAGGAGATACGCAGTATTTT. It specifies CASSRTSGRGDTQYF. The full variable domain, in which reference TRBV7-3 and TRBJ2-3 provide the parts outside the CDR3, is GAGVSQTPSNKVTEKGKYVELRCDPISGHTALYWYRQSLGQGPEFLIYFQGTGAADDSGLPNDRFFAVRPEGSVSTLKIQRTERGDSAVYLCASSRTSGRGDTQYFGPGTRLTVL.

J is TRBJ2-5 and V is TRBV12-3 or TRBV12-4, with D unresolved. The V gene lost 6 bases and the J gene lost 5 bases, with 13 bases spanning the gap. The CDR3 has 13 residues. The CDR3 region has the DNA TGTGCCAGCAGGATAGGGTTGGCGGAGACCCAGTACTTC. It is translated as CASRIGLAETQYF.

The V call is TRBV15, the J call TRBJ1-2; 9 bases line up with TRBD1. With V trimmed by 5 bases and J by 0 bases, 7 bases remained unmatched. Per the germline V gene, CDR1 is LNHNV and CDR2 is YYDKDF (reference sequence). There are 16 residues in the CDR3. CDR3 residues: CATSPGTGTSNYGYTF. CDR3 DNA: TGTGCCACCAGCCCCGGGACAGGGACATCTAACTATGGCTACACCTTC.

The chain is built from TRBV9 and TRBJ1-2; D is unresolved. The V end was cut by 0 bases, the J end by 3 bases, with 12 bases between. CDR3 length: 15 residues. Looked up from germline, CDR1 is SGDLS and CDR2 is YYNGEE. Here the CDR3 reads CASSVGGGQDYGYTF. As DNA, the CDR3 is TGTGCCAGCAGCGTAGGGGGAGGGCAGGACTATGGCTACACCTTC.

This clonotype was counted between two and nine times. The genes are TRBV5-4 and TRBJ2-5; D gene uncertain. This CDR3 has 13 residues. Deletions cut 1 base from V and 1 base from J, with 5 bases between. The germline gives CDR1 SGHNT, CDR2 YYREEE (reference sequence). The CDR3 loop reads CASSLKVQETQYF. CDR3 coding DNA: TGTGCCAGCAGCTTGAAGGTCCAAGAGACCCAGTACTTC.

Details on this clonotype: Its ends do not fully match the called genes, so a read error is possible. This chain connects TRBV28 to TRBJ1-2; TRBD1 agrees at 7 bases. The CDR3 sequence is 11 residues long. Germline CDR1 is MDHEN and CDR2 is SYDVKM. CDR3 protein: CASSFRQGRSF. DNA of the CDR3: TGTGCCAGCAGTTTTAGACAGGGAAGGTCCTTC.

This clonotype was detected ten times or more. The CDR3 is CASSPQDPRVNDRHNSPLHF. For the CDR3, the DNA is TGTGCCAGCAGCCCCCAGGATCCTCGCGTGAACGACAGACATAATTCACCCCTCCACTTT. This rearrangement joins TRBV4-2 to TRBJ1-6, with D maybe TRBD1 (5 bases). The length of the CDR3 is 20 residues. The V gene lost 4 bases and the J gene lost 5 bases, with 27 bases spanning the gap. Germline CDR1 reads LGHNA; CDR2 reads YNFKEQ.

CDR3 region: CATSKGNQPQHF. The CDR3 DNA is TGTGCCACCTCCAAGGGCAATCAGCCCCAGCATTTT. The chain uses TRBV24-1 and TRBJ1-5, with D hard to call. The V end lost 9 bases, the J end lost 2 bases, and 7 bases lay between the germline ends. The germline V gene encodes CDR1 KGHDR and CDR2 SFDVKD. The CDR3 spans 12 residues.

This clonotype was seen only a few times. V is TRBV11-2 and J is TRBJ2-2, with a tentative D call TRBD2 (6 bases). Germline V gene lookup returns CDR1 SGHAT and CDR2 FQNNGV. Trimming removed 6 bases at V and 6 bases at J, with 23 bases between. The CDR3 runs to 17 residues. CDR3 sequence: CASRTPLSTSQPGELFF. The CDR3 DNA reads TGTGCCAGCAGGACTCCTCTGTCGACTAGTCAGCCCGGGGAGCTGTTTTTT.

The chain links TRBV3-1 to TRBJ1-1; the D is unclear. The ends were cut back, 3 bases at V and 5 bases at J, with 13 bases in the middle. CDR1 and CDR2 (germline): LGHDT, YNNKEL (reference sequence). This CDR3 is 14 amino acids long. The chain's CDR3 is CASSQEMGWTEAFF. CDR3 sequence (DNA): TGTGCCAGCAGCCAGGAAATGGGTTGGACTGAAGCTTTCTTT.

This clonotype is a singleton in its sample. A much larger clone lies one base from this, so it may be a read error. The chain links TRBV6-5 to TRBJ2-5, with D possibly being TRBD2 (5 bases). CDR3 length equals 17 residues. Germline V gene lookup returns CDR1 MNHEY and CDR2 SVGAGI. CDR3 sequence reads: CASSYSRPTRVQEAQYF. The CDR3 DNA sequence: TGTGCCAGCAGTTACTCCAGACCCACTAGGGTCCAAGAGGCCCAGTACTTC.

A few counts support this clonotype. The genes are TRBV7-2 and TRBJ2-5; D gene uncertain. Deletions cut 5 bases from V and 4 bases from J, with 11 bases between. This CDR3 spans 13 amino acids. CDR1 and CDR2 (germline): SGHTA, FQGNSA. CDR3 sequence: CASSASRVETQYF. DNA of the CDR3: TGTGCCAGCAGCGCGTCGAGAGTAGAGACCCAGTACTTC.

This clonotype showed up many times. CDR3 amino acids: CASSPRKGHNEQFF. The CDR3 DNA follows: TGTGCCAGCAGCCCTCGGAAGGGGCACAATGAGCAGTTCTTC. The chain combines TRBV3-1 with TRBJ2-1, with TRBD1 as a possible D gene (5 bases). CDR3 length: 14 amino acids. V lost 4 bases and J lost 5, with 12 bases in between. The germline CDR1 and CDR2 sequences are LGHDT and YNNKEL (reference sequence).

This clonotype has a handful of counts. The V call is TRBV20-1, the J call TRBJ2-1; 10 bases are a match to TRBD2. The CDR3 has 15 amino acids. CDR1 and CDR2 from the germline V gene are DFQATT and SNEGSKA (reference sequence). The V gene end was trimmed by 5 bases and the J gene end by 5 bases; junction bases not matched to a gene: 9. CDR3: CSAQLAGNWNNEQFF. DNA for the CDR3: TGCAGTGCTCAACTAGCGGGGAACTGGAACAATGAGCAGTTCTTC.

The chain employs TRBV10-3 and TRBJ2-7; possibly TRBD1 or TRBD2 for D (5 bases each). Per the germline V gene, CDR1 is ENHRY and CDR2 is SYGVKD. There are 15 residues in the CDR3. V lost 9 bases, J lost 6 bases, and 24 bases lay in between. In DNA form, the CDR3 reads TGTGCCATTTCGGGGCAATTGAAGGTTGTGGGCGAGCAGTACTTC. This sequence encodes CAISGQLKVVGEQYF.

The chain is built from TRBV7-6 and TRBJ1-2, with D unclear. The CDR3 is 13 amino acids. Trimming removed 3 bases at V and 1 base at J, with 6 bases between. The germline gives CDR1 SGHVS, CDR2 FNYEAQ. The CDR3 DNA reads TGTGCCAGCAGCTTCGGGGTTAACTATGGCTACACCTTC. Protein product: CASSFGVNYGYTF.

The table lists this clonotype with many counts. The chain carries TRBV4-2 and TRBJ1-2, with no clear D. The CDR3 runs to 14 residues. V gave up 1 base and J gave up 6 bases, with 12 bases separating them. Germline-derived CDR1 and CDR2 are LGHNA and YNFKEQ. Here the CDR3 reads CASSQGPRTHGYTF. CDR3 DNA: TGTGCCAGCAGCCAAGGCCCACGTACGCATGGCTACACCTTC.

This clonotype occurred a few times. This clone may be a read error of a much larger clone one base away. J is TRBJ2-3 and V is TRBV5-1; D is perhaps TRBD2 (5 bases). Germline CDR1 reads SGHRS; CDR2 reads YFSETQ. The CDR3 has 15 residues. CDR3 sequence (DNA): TGCGCCGGCAGCTTATGGGAGTACGTGACAGATACGCAGTATTTT. Its protein product is CAGSLWEYVTDTQYF.

As to this clonotype: The CDR3 does not end in the conserved phenylalanine or tryptophan, so this is likely a read error. The genes are TRBV6-1 and TRBJ2-3; the D gene is possibly TRBD1 (5 bases). Trimming took 6 bases from V and 2 from J, leaving 12 bases between them. The CDR3 is 14 residues long. Germline V gene sequence: CDR1 MNHNS, CDR2 SASEGT. The CDR3 nucleotides are TGTGCCAGCAGCCGACAGCTCTTCACAGATACGCAGTATCTT. Protein product: CASSRQLFTDTQYL.

This clonotype was seen just once. The J gene is TRBJ1-1, the V gene TRBV12-3 or TRBV12-4; the D gene is possibly TRBD1 (6 bases). The CDR3 sequence is 13 residues long. V was pared by 5 bases and J by 4 bases, with 11 bases between. The CDR3: CASSRTALTEAFF. The CDR3 DNA is TGTGCCAGCAGTCGGACAGCGCTCACTGAAGCTTTCTTT.

The table lists this clonotype with many counts. The V gene is TRBV7-8, the J gene TRBJ1-1; D is possibly TRBD1 (6 bases). V shed 4 bases and J shed 1 base, with 7 bases lying between them. In germline, CDR1 is SGHVS, CDR2 FQNEAQ. CDR3 size: 13 residues. The CDR3 sequence is CASSSGQNTEAFF. CDR3 sequence (DNA): TGTGCCAGCAGCTCGGGACAGAACACTGAAGCTTTCTTT.

This chain uses TRBV29-1 with TRBJ1-3; D gene unclear. V was shortened by 5 bases and J by 0 bases, with 2 bases between the two germline ends. CDR1 is SQVTM, CDR2 ANQGSEA, per germline. This CDR3 spans 11 amino acids. The CDR3 loop reads CSVSSGNTIYF. As DNA, the CDR3 is TGCAGCGTTTCCTCTGGAAACACCATATATTTT.

The chain has TRBV11-1 and TRBJ2-1; 15 bases map to TRBD2. Unmatched junction bases numbered 10, after V lost 5 bases and J lost 5 bases. Germline-derived CDR1 and CDR2 are SGHAT and FQDESV (reference sequence). This CDR3 comprises 18 residues. In DNA form, the CDR3 reads TGTGCCAGCAGCCTAGGACTAGCGGGGGGGCCGTCTCACAATGAGCAGTTCTTC. This translates into CASSLGLAGGPSHNEQFF.

This clonotype occurred a few times. The V gene is TRBV30, the J gene TRBJ1-6, with D maybe TRBD1 (6 bases). The V end lost 5 bases, the J end lost 6 bases, and 26 bases lay between the germline ends. CDR1 is GTSNPN, CDR2 SVGIG, per germline (reference sequence). The CDR3 extends over 18 amino acids. The DNA for the CDR3 is TGTGCCTGGGACCTCACCAGGTGGGGCAGGGGAGGTAATTCACCCCTCCACTTT. Its translation is CAWDLTRWGRGGNSPLHF.